This T cell receptor beta chain derives from a study of shared clonotypes between healthy human individuals (TCRdb year 2020). In terms of the full investigation: A few men and a couple of women, aged 18 to 49 years, made up the cohort. To estimate repertoire size and how much clonotypes are shared between individuals, the study performed deep sequencing of blood TCR repertoires from roughly five healthy adults. Different laboratories and diverse techniques were used to prepare libraries and sequence TCR repertoires, to increase sequencing depth and limit assay-specific biases. Per donor, leukapheresis produced somewhere between about 0.85 and 9.5 billion PBMCs.

The donors were healthy, HIV-negative adults who had no recently reported acute infections or vaccinations. Every donor was a Caucasian adult residing in Nashville, Tennessee, USA. For unsorted samples, 90 million to 95 million PBMCs were counted, and genomic DNA was extracted using the QIAamp DNA Blood Mini kit. After blood collection by leukapheresis, PBMCs were isolated using Ficoll-Histopaque density gradient centrifugation and then cryopreserved in the vapor phase of liquid nitrogen. Using the deep immunoSEQ assay, TCR CDR3 regions were amplified from genomic DNA by multiplex PCR. Extracted genomic DNA from each cell subset was distributed evenly across all wells of several immunoSEQ 96-well plates, and each plate was treated as a replicate. For unsorted PBMC, about 270 ng of genomic DNA, equivalent to around 30,000 T cell genomes, went into each replicate PCR. Unsorted PBMC genomic DNA was sequenced across ten immunoSEQ deep assay plates. Purified libraries were quantified with a Qubit 3.0 fluorometer, sized on a Bioanalyzer 2100, and re-quantified with the KAPA Library Quantification kit. A separate single-read 150-cycle Illumina NextSeq 550 flow cell was used to sequence each immunoSEQ 96-well plate. The authors' analysis ran thus. Because the immunoSEQ output held only junctional sequences and lacked quality scores, the filtering could not match the filtering applied to full-length reads. To assign V/J genes and CDR3, sequences were annotated using PyIR, a Python wrapper for IgBLAST v1.9, with IMGT germline references. Any read was removed if the V/J assignment was weak (E-value above 1e-6), the CDR3 was missing, or the read contained stop codons, out-of-frame junctions, or ambiguous translated residues. A V3J clonotype was defined by an identical inferred V gene, J gene, and CDR3 amino acid sequence. Percentage overlap between repertoires was computed as shared unique clonotypes divided by the size of the smaller repertoire. Repertoire richness was assessed with RTK rarefaction, the Chao1 estimator, and Recon v2.1 estimates of unobserved clonotypes. Not all clones reach the TCRdb copy of this immuneACCESS table, which keeps in-frame sequences only. Checked studies attribute under half of the gap to unresolved V genes and leave the rest unexplained. V, J and clone size are those of that table, while D and trimming were read from the DNA. The sample table lists around 440,000 clones, roughly three quarters of them with a count of one. The ten largest clones add up to approximately 12% of the sample.

Results and caveats for the whole study, not just this receptor: Because the study included a small number of donors, the genetic and exposure-history diversity represented was limited. Sampling was limited to blood, and TCR repertoires in tissue likely differ from TCR repertoires in blood. Pairwise subsampling indicated that sequencing depth was expected to affect the degree of clonotype sharing among donors.

About this clone itself: Its antigen is currently not known. A far bigger clonotype differs at one base, so this is likely a read error.

Including cysteine and phenylalanine, the CDR3 has 15 amino acids. Left in the record is the CDR3 DNA by itself, 45 bases read in frame from the first base. V sheds 6 bases and J sheds 0 bases, leaving 15 bases between their ends. Based on the germline V gene, the CDR1 and CDR2 sequences are MNHEY and SVGAGI. This TCR was recovered from a woman in her thirties or forties in good health. Some clones in this sample may be carry-over from other donors' samples. Sequenced material: PBMCs. The chain is made from TRBV6-5 and TRBJ2-7, with TRBD2 tentatively as D gene (6 bases match). The CDR3 in this case is CASRENGRVSYEQYF. The DNA sequence is as follows: TGTGCCAGCAGAGAAAACGGGAGAGTCTCCTACGAGCAGTACTTC.